The source of this T cell receptor (beta chain) is a study of blood T cell repertoires in COVID-19. Only in-frame clones appear in the TCRdb table, and some are missing; sequencing was by immunoSEQ multiplex PCR. Of under 85,000 clones in the sample, 80% to 90% were seen once. The CDR3 contains 15 residues. V shed 2 bases and J shed 0 bases, with 10 bases lying between them. The germline gives CDR1 PRHDT, CDR2 FYEKMQ (reference sequence). The chain carries TRBV13 and TRBJ1-1, with D hard to call. The sequenced sample was peripheral blood. This sequence originates from a man older than 75 with acute or convalescent COVID-19. Written as DNA, the CDR3 is TGTGCCAGCAGCTTAAGGCGACTAATGAACACTGAAGCTTTCTTT. It translates to CASSLRRLMNTEAFF.